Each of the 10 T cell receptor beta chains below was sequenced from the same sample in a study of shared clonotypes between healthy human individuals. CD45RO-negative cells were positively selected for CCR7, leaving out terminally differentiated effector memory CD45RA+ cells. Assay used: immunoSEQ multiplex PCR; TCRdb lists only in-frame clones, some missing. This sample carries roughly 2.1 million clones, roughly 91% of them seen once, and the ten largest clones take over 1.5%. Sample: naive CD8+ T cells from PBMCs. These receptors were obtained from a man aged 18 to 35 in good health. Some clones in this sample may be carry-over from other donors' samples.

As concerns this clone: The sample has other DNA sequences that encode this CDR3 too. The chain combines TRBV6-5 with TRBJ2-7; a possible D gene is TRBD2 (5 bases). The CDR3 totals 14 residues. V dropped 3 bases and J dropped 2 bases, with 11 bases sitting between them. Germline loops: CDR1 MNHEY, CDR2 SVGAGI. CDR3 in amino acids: CASSYGERAYEQYF. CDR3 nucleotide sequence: TGTGCCAGCAGTTATGGGGAGCGCGCCTACGAGCAGTACTTC.

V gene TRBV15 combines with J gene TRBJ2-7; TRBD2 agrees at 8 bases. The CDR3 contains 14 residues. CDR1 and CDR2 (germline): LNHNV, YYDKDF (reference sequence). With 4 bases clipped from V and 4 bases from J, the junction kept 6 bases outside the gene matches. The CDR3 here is CATSIAGGGYEQYF. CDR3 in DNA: TGTGCCACCAGCATTGCGGGAGGCGGGTACGAGCAGTACTTC.

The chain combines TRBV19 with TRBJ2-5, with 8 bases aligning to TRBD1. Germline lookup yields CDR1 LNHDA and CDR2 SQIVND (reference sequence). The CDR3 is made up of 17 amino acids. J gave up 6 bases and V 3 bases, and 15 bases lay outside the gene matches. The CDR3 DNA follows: TGTGCCAGTAGTATGTACCGGATGGGGACAGGCGTACAGACCCAGTACTTC. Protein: CASSMYRMGTGVQTQYF.

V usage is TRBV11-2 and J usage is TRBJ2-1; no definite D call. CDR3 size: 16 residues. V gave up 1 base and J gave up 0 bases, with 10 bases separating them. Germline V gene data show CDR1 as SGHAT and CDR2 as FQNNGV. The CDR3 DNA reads TGTGCCAGCAGCTTAGGGCCCCCGGGCTCCTACAATGAGCAGTTCTTC. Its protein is CASSLGPPGSYNEQFF.

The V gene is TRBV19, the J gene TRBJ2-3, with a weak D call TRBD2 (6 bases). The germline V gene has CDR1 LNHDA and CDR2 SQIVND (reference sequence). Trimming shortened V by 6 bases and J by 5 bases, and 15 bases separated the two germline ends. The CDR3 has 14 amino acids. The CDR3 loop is CASSPSGDLDTQYF. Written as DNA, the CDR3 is TGTGCCAGTAGCCCCTCGGGGGATCTAGATACGCAGTATTTT.

The CDR3 DNA follows: TGTGCCAGCAGCCAGACCACAGATACGCAGTATTTT. It translates to CASSQTTDTQYF. The chain is built from TRBV13 and TRBJ2-3; D gene ambiguous. Per germline, CDR1 PRHDT and CDR2 FYEKMQ (reference sequence). This CDR3 region has 12 residues. V gave up 5 bases and J gave up 2 bases, with 5 bases separating them.

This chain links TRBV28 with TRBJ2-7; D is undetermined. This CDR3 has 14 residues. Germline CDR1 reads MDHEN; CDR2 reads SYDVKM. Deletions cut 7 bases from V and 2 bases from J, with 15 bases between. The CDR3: CASTFKQTTYEQYF. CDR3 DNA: TGTGCCAGCACCTTCAAACAGACAACCTACGAGCAGTACTTC. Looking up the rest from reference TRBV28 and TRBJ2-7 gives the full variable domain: DVKVTQSSRYLVKRTGEKVFLECVQDMDHENMFWYRQDPGLGLRLIYFSYDVKMKEKGDIPEGYSVSREKKERFSLILESASTNQTSMYLCASTFKQTTYEQYFGPGTRLTVT.

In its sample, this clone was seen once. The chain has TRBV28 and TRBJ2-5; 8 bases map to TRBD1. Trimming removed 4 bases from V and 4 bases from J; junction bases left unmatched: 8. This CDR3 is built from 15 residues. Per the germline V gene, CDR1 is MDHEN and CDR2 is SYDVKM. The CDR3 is CASSSPDRVGETQYF. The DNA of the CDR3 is TGTGCCAGCAGTTCCCCGGACAGGGTTGGAGAGACCCAGTACTTC.

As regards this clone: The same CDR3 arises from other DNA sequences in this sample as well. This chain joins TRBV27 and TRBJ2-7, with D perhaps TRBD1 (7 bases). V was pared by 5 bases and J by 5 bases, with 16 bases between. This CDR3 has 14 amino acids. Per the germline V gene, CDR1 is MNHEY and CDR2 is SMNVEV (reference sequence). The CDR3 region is CASSLGGTVNEQYF. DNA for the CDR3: TGTGCCAGCAGTCTAGGGGGGACAGTGAACGAGCAGTACTTC.

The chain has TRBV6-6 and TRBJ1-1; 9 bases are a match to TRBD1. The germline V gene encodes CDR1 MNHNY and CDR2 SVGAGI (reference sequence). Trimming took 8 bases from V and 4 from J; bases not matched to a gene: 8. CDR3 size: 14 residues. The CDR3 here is CASSTGGAATEAFF. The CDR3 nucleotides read TGTGCCAGCTCAACAGGGGGCGCCGCCACTGAAGCTTTCTTT.